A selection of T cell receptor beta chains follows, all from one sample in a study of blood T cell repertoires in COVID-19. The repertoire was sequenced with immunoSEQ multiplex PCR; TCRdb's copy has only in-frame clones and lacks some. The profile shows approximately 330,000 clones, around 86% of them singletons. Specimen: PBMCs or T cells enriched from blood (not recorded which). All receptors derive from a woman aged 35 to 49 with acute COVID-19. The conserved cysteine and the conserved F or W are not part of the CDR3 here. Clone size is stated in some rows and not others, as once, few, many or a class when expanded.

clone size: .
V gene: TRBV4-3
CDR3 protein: ASSQEGGAAF

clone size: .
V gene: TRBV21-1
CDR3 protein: ASGLTGGPTDTQY

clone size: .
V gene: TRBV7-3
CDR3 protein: ASSGWTKPTEAF

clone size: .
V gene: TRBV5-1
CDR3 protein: ASSPGGSANTEAF

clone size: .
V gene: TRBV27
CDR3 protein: ASKNVQTSSTNEKLF

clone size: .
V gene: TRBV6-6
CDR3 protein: AIRGPIQYTSPEQF

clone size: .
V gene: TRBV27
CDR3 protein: ASSFRDRANLARETGELF

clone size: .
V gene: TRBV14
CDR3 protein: ASRKEGAVSDEQY

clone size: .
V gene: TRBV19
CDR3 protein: ASSRAPSPGELF

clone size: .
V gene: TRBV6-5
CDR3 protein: ASSYAGDPDTQY

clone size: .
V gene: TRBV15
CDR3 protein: ATSRDSMNTEAF

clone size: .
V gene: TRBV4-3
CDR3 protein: ASSQVFGTVNTEAF

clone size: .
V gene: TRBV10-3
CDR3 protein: AIAMGGRDSGNTIY

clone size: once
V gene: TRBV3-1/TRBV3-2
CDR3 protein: ASSRRTLQETQY

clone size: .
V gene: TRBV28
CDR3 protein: ASSFWAGSTDTIY

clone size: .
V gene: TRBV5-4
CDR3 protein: ASSLDLESNEQF

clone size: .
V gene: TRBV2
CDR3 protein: ASSGRQGAGQPQH

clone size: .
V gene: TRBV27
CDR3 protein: ASSEGSLYEQY

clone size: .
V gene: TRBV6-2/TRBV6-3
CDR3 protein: ASRSRKSGVVPEAF

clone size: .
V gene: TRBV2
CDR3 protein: ASFRDRDSYEQY

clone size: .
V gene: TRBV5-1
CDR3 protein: ASHSPGQTSIQY

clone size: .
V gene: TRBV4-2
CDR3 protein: ASSHPGLAGGQETQY

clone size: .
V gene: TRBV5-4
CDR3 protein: ASSSPGQGWKT

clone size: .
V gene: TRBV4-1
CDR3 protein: ASSQAGLQKGQGKDNTGELF

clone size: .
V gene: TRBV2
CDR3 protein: ASHSREWNEQY

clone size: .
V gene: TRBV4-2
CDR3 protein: ASSQAAFKREVGEQF

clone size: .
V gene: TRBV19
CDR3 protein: ASRFLMSQGPNQPQH